This TCR beta chain was obtained from a study of graft-versus-host responses after intestinal transplantation. Study-level background: Transplants given to recipients were multivisceral, liver-intestinal, or isolated intestinal.

The CDR3 is 15 residues long. Trimming shortened V by 5 bases and J by 0 bases, and 13 bases separated the two germline ends. From germline, CDR1 is MGHDK and CDR2 SYGVNS. Turning to this clone: The antigen is unknown.

The data were produced by immunoSEQ multiplex PCR, yet TCRdb's version contains in-frame clones alone and is incomplete. The sample has under 150,000 clones, roughly 95% seen once; the top ten hold about 3.3%. This specimen was unstimulated CD8+ T cells sorted from spleen or lymph node cells, taken before intestinal transplant. The clonotype originates from a human donor who received an intestinal transplant. The chain carries TRBV25-1 and TRBJ2-5; no firm D call. The CDR3 bases are TGTGCCAGCAGTCCTGACGGTTGGTACCAAGAGACCCAGTACTTC. Encoded protein: CASSPDGWYQETQYF.